The sample holds a few counts of the clone carrying this TCR beta chain. This record comes from a study of blood T cells in healthy people across ages. Trimming pared 6 bases from V and 12 bases from J, leaving 18 bases between. The CDR3 consists of 14 residues. It was with a sample-barcoded 5' primer and a J-beta primer mix that a second PCR of about 7 to 12 cycles was run. Every cDNA was tagged by a template-switch adaptor with 12 random nucleotides. TCRdb ran MiXCR on the 5' RACE reads and lists one entry per CDR3 protein. In the table there are 800,000 or so distinct CDR3 sequences, 20% to 30% of which are singletons. These same records also appear under a second study, on T cells of mothers and their children. From that report: A few mothers and their six children, all healthy Caucasians, donated. Versus unrelated pairs, overlap was slightly higher in related mother-child pairs, without reaching significance.

Sample: blood. The J gene is TRBJ2-6, the V gene TRBV12-3 or TRBV12-4; perhaps D is TRBD1 or TRBD2 (5 bases each). The clonotype comes from a boy aged 5-17 years in good health. The CDR3 region is CASRPGPPFIVLTF. The CDR3 DNA sequence: TGTGCCAGCAGGCCGGGACCTCCATTCATCGTCCTGACTTTC.